This T cell receptor beta chain came from a study of blood T cell repertoires in COVID-19. In the study overall: The United States, Italy and Spain provided the acute and convalescent COVID-19 samples.

TCRdb's table, derived via immunoSEQ multiplex PCR, lists solely in-frame clones and lacks some. The table has 200,000 to 250,000 clones, around 86% seen once; the top ten hold less than 4.5%. Germline loops: CDR1 SGHNT, CDR2 YYREEE (reference sequence). The CDR3 covers 15 residues. Losses at the gene ends were 0 bases for V and 1 base for J; bases not matched to a gene: 3. The study recruited people aged about 18 to 95 years across approximately 25 US areas. Grouping used clinical history reported by participants in a survey and questionnaire. The clonotype originates from a woman between 35 and 50 years old with acute COVID-19. Sequenced material: PBMCs or T cells enriched from blood (not recorded which). The chain is built from TRBV5-4 and TRBJ1-1, with 7 bases lining up with TRBD1. CDR3 amino acids: CASSLDRGPNTEAFF. The CDR3 coding sequence is TGTGCCAGCAGCTTGGACAGGGGCCCGAACACTGAAGCTTTCTTT.